The sample holds one count of the clone carrying this TCR beta chain. Repertoires were generated with immunoSEQ multiplex PCR, while TCRdb's copy carries only in-frame clones and drops some. The sample yields about 23,000 clones, approximately 77% seen once. The data originate from a study of OX40 agonist ivuxolimab in advanced cancers. The V segment lost 7 bases and the J segment 4 bases; nucleotides outside the gene matches: 7. Germline V gene lookup returns CDR1 LNHDA and CDR2 SQIVND (reference sequence). This CDR3 comprises 14 residues. The sequence was collected from an adult with an advanced solid tumor such as melanoma, head and neck, liver or kidney cancer. The sequenced sample was CD4+ or CD8+ T cells sorted from blood, obtained in a trial of the OX40 agonist ivuxolimab. The chain combines TRBV19 with TRBJ1-2; TRBD1 matches at 9 bases. CDR3 loop: CASTGTGSRYGYTF. For the CDR3, the DNA is TGTGCCAGTACCGGGACAGGGTCGCGCTATGGCTACACCTTC.